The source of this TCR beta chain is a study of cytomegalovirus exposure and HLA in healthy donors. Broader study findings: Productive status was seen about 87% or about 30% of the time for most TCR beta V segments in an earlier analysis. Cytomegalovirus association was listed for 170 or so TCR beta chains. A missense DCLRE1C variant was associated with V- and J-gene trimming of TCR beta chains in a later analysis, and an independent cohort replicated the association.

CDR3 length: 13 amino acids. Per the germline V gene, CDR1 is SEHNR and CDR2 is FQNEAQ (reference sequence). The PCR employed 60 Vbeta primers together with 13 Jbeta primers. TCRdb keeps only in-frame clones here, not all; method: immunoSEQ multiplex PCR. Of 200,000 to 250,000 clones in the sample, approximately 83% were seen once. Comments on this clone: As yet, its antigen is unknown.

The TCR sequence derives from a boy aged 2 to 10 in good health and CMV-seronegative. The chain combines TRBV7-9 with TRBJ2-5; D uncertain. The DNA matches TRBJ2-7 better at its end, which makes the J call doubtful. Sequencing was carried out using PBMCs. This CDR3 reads CASSSASYYEQYF. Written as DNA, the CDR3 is TGTGCCAGCAGCTCGGCTTCCTACTACGAGCAGTACTTC.